The source of this T cell receptor (beta chain) is a study of neoadjuvant anti-PD-1 for oral cavity cancer. Data came from immunoSEQ multiplex PCR; TCRdb stores just in-frame clones and leaves some out. This table has fewer than 7,000 clones, about 76% appearing once. This CDR3 spans 15 amino acids. Between the trimmed V and J ends, which lost 0 bases and 3 bases, there was a span of 7 bases. Germline V gives CDR1 SGHKS, CDR2 YYEKEE (reference sequence). The input for sequencing was PBMCs, taken before nivolumab (anti-PD-1) treatment. The chain recombines TRBV5-5 with TRBJ1-6; unclear D gene. This clonotype originated in a person aged 35-79 years with oral cavity squamous cell carcinoma. The CDR3 DNA reads as TGTGCCAGCAGCTTGGAAGAGGGCTATAATTCACCCCTCCACTTT. It encodes CASSLEEGYNSPLHF.